Listed below are T cell receptor beta chains from one sample, sequenced in a study of graft-versus-host responses after intestinal transplantation. No antigen is known for these receptors. Sequenced by immunoSEQ multiplex PCR; TCRdb stores in-frame clones only, minus some. The sample carries approximately 110,000 clones, about 92% recorded once. The sequencing here drew on unstimulated CD8+ T cells sorted from spleen or lymph node cells, taken before transplant. Receptor source: a human donor who was the organ donor for an intestinal transplant. Each CDR3 is given with its conserved first and last residue. D genes are given only for firm matches. The size entry is marked missing in some rows and otherwise reads once, few, many or a size class.

CDR3 length	clone size	J gene	D gene	V gene	CDR3 protein	CDR3 DNA
14	once	TRBJ2-1	TRBD2	TRBV27	CASSLSGGYNEQFF	TGTGCCAGCAGTTTATCGGGGGGGTACAATGAGCAGTTCTTC
16	NA	TRBJ2-7	NA	TRBV5-1	CASSLIGSADSYEQYF	TGCGCCAGCAGCTTGATCGGTAGCGCCGACTCCTACGAGCAGTACTTC
14	NA	TRBJ1-2	TRBD1	TRBV7-9	CASRHPGQGYGYTF	TGTGCCAGCAGACATCCGGGACAGGGCTATGGCTACACCTTC
16	NA	TRBJ2-2	NA	TRBV5-6	CASSWRVSENTGELFF	TGTGCCAGCAGCTGGAGGGTTTCTGAAAACACCGGGGAGCTGTTTTTT
13	NA	TRBJ2-7	NA	TRBV14	CASSPKGLVEQYF	TGTGCCAGCAGCCCAAAGGGGCTCGTCGAGCAGTACTTC
13	NA	TRBJ1-1	NA	TRBV7-9	CASSFPENTEAFF	TGTGCCAGCAGCTTTCCGGAAAACACTGAAGCTTTCTTT
13	NA	TRBJ2-5	NA	TRBV19	CASKERDQETQYF	TGTGCCAGTAAGGAACGGGACCAAGAGACCCAGTACTTC
14	NA	TRBJ1-5	NA	TRBV27	CASSLLGGYQPQHF	TGTGCCAGCAGTCTCCTGGGAGGGTATCAGCCCCAGCATTTT
13	NA	TRBJ1-1	NA	TRBV10-2	CASSDPADTEAFF	TGCGCCAGCAGTGACCCCGCGGACACTGAAGCTTTCTTT
12	NA	TRBJ1-1	NA	TRBV6-5	CASSEPGLEAFF	TGTGCCAGCAGTGAGCCGGGATTGGAAGCTTTCTTT
18	NA	TRBJ2-6	TRBD1	TRBV27	CASSLLRTGGSGANVLTF	TGTGCCAGCAGTTTACTCCGGACAGGGGGTTCTGGGGCCAACGTCCTGACTTTC
14	NA	TRBJ1-2	NA	TRBV4-3	CASSPQGTTYGYTF	TGCGCCAGCAGCCCCCAGGGGACCACCTATGGCTACACCTTC
13	NA	TRBJ2-7	TRBD1	TRBV7-9	CASSPLDRDEQYF	TGTGCCAGCAGCCCGTTGGACAGGGACGAGCAGTACTTC
13	NA	TRBJ2-7	TRBD2	TRBV5-4	CASSLGGGREQYF	TGTGCCAGCAGCTTGGGCGGGGGGCGCGAGCAGTACTTC
14	once	TRBJ2-6	NA	TRBV7-1	CASRGQSRANVLTF	TGTGCCAGCAGAGGACAAAGTCGGGCCAACGTCCTGACTTTC
14	NA	TRBJ1-2	NA	TRBV5-6	CASSLERVNYGYTF	TGTGCCAGCAGCTTGGAGAGGGTTAACTATGGCTACACCTTC
13	few	TRBJ2-1	NA	TRBV7-9	CASSLSPYNEQFF	TGTGCCAGCAGCTTATCGCCCTACAATGAGCAGTTCTTC
15	NA	TRBJ2-2	NA	TRBV7-2	CASSLVGQPTGELFF	TGTGCCAGCAGCTTAGTTGGTCAACCTACCGGGGAGCTGTTTTTT
13	NA	TRBJ2-7	TRBD1	TRBV6-5	CASSIGQGYEQYF	TGTGCCAGCAGTATCGGACAGGGCTACGAGCAGTACTTC
14	NA	TRBJ2-3	NA	TRBV11-2	CASSLGAGIRTQYF	TGTGCCAGCAGCTTAGGAGCAGGGATACGGACGCAGTATTTT
14	once	TRBJ1-1	NA	TRBV6-5	CASSLGYPNTEAFF	TGTGCCAGCAGTTTAGGGTACCCGAACACTGAAGCTTTCTTT
16	once	TRBJ2-3	TRBD2	TRBV2	CASSVGSGRLTDTQYF	TGTGCCAGCAGTGTCGGTAGCGGGAGGCTCACAGATACGCAGTATTTT
12	NA	TRBJ2-7	NA	TRBV5-1	CASSRAGLEQYF	TGCGCCAGCAGCCGGGCGGGGCTCGAGCAGTACTTC
12	NA	TRBJ2-1	NA	TRBV29-1	CSARSGNNEQFF	TGCAGCGCGCGTAGCGGTAACAATGAGCAGTTCTTC
13	NA	TRBJ2-2	NA	TRBV9	CASSGVAVGELFF	TGTGCCAGCAGCGGAGTAGCGGTCGGGGAGCTGTTTTTT
15	NA	TRBJ2-5	NA	TRBV7-9	CASRYGQYSQETQYF	TGTGCCAGCAGATACGGACAGTACTCCCAAGAGACCCAGTACTTC
14	NA	TRBJ2-7	NA	TRBV6-1	CASSDRAAPYEQYF	TGTGCCAGCAGTGATCGCGCAGCGCCCTACGAGCAGTACTTC
15	NA	TRBJ2-7	TRBD1	TRBV9	CASSVGQGATYEQYF	TGTGCCAGCAGCGTAGGACAGGGGGCAACCTACGAGCAGTACTTC
13	NA	TRBJ2-7	TRBD2	TRBV5-1	CASSLAGGNEQYF	TGCGCCAGCAGCTTGGCGGGGGGGAACGAGCAGTACTTC
16	NA	TRBJ2-7	TRBD2	TRBV14	CASSHLTSGTFYEQYF	TGTGCCAGCAGCCACTTGACTAGCGGGACTTTCTACGAGCAGTACTTC
12	NA	TRBJ2-1	NA	TRBV25-1	CASRRGLNEQFF	TGTGCCAGCAGAAGGGGATTGAATGAGCAGTTCTTC
15	NA	TRBJ2-7	TRBD1	TRBV5-6	CASSFGQGARYEQYF	TGTGCCAGCAGCTTCGGACAGGGGGCGCGCTACGAGCAGTACTTC
13	NA	TRBJ2-7	NA	TRBV7-9	CASSDGGSYPWYF	TGTGCCAGCAGCGACGGGGGATCCTACCCGTGGTACTTC
15	NA	TRBJ2-7	NA	TRBV4-1	CASSQDPSEPYEQYF	TGCGCCAGCAGCCAGGACCCTAGCGAACCCTACGAGCAGTACTTC
15	once	TRBJ1-1	NA	TRBV7-9	CASSPPDSSNTEAFF	TGTGCCAGCAGCCCCCCGGACTCTTCGAACACTGAAGCTTTCTTT
12	NA	TRBJ2-7	NA	TRBV29-1	CSVEGGPYEQYF	TGCAGCGTTGAAGGGGGCCCCTACGAGCAGTACTTC
13	NA	TRBJ2-1	NA	TRBV9	CASSVAGIGEQFF	TGTGCCAGCAGCGTAGCCGGGATAGGTGAGCAGTTCTTC
16	NA	TRBJ2-1	NA	TRBV27	CASSLGAGSSYNEQFF	TGTGCCAGCAGTTTGGGGGCAGGGAGCTCCTACAATGAGCAGTTCTTC
19	NA	TRBJ2-3	TRBD2	TRBV5-6	CASSLTGLAGGLSTDTQYF	TGTGCCAGCAGCTTGACGGGACTAGCGGGAGGATTGAGCACAGATACGCAGTATTTT
16	NA	TRBJ2-1	NA	TRBV7-6	CASSDERVSSYNEQFF	TGTGCCAGCAGCGACGAGCGGGTGAGCTCCTACAATGAGCAGTTCTTC
15	NA	TRBJ1-4	NA	TRBV4-3	CASSQDWGVAEKLFF	TGCGCCAGCAGCCAAGATTGGGGGGTGGCGGAAAAACTGTTTTTT
15	NA	TRBJ2-1	TRBD1	TRBV28	CASSSQGAPYNEQFF	TGTGCCAGCAGTTCACAGGGGGCGCCCTACAATGAGCAGTTCTTC
16	NA	TRBJ2-5	NA	TRBV2	CASSEFISPGQETQYF	TGTGCCAGCAGTGAATTTATCAGTCCAGGGCAAGAGACCCAGTACTTC
17	NA	TRBJ1-2	NA	TRBV4-1	CASSQDPSAYGLYGYTF	TGCGCCAGCAGCCAAGATCCTTCGGCCTATGGTCTGTATGGCTACACCTTC
16	NA	TRBJ2-1	TRBD2	TRBV2	CASSRTSGSVDNEQFF	TGTGCCAGCAGCAGGACTAGCGGGAGTGTTGACAATGAGCAGTTCTTC